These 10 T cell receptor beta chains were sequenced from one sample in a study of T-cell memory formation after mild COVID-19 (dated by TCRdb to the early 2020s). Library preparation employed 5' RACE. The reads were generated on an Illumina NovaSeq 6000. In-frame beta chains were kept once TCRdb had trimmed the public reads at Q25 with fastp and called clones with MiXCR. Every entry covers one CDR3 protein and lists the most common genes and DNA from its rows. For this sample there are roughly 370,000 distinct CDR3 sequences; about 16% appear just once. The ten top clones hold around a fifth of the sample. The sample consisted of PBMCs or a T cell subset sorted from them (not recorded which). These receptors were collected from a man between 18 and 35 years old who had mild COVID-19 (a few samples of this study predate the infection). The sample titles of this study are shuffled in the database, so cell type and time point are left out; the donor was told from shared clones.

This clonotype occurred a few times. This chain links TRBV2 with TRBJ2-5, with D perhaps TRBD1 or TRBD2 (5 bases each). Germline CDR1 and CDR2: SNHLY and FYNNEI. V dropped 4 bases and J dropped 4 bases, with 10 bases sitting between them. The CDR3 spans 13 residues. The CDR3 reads CASSGGVTETQYF. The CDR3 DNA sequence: TGTGCCAGCAGTGGAGGGGTGACAGAGACCCAGTACTTC.

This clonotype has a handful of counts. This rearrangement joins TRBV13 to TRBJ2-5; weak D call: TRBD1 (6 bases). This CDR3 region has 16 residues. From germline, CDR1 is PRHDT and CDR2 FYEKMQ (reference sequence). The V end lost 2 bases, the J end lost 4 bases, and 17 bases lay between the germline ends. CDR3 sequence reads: CASSLHWGRGPETQYF. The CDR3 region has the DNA TGTGCCAGCAGCTTACATTGGGGCAGGGGCCCAGAGACCCAGTACTTC.

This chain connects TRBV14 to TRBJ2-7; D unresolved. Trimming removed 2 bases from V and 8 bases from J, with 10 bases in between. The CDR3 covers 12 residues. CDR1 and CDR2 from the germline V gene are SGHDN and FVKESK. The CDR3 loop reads CASSQPGRQQYF. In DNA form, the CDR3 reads TGTGCCAGCAGCCAACCAGGACGACAGCAGTACTTC.

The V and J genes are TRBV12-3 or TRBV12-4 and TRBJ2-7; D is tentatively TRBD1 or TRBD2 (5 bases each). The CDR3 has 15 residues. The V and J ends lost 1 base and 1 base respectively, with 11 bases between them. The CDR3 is CASSLDGTGSYEQYF. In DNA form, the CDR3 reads TGTGCCAGCAGTTTAGATGGGACGGGATCCTACGAGCAGTACTTC.

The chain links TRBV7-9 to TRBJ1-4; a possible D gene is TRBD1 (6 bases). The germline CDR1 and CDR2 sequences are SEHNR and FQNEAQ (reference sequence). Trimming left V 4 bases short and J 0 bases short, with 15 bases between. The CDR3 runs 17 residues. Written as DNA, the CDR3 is TGTGCCAGCAGCTCCAACCGGCAGGGGACAACTAATGAAAAACTGTTTTTT. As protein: CASSSNRQGTTNEKLFF.

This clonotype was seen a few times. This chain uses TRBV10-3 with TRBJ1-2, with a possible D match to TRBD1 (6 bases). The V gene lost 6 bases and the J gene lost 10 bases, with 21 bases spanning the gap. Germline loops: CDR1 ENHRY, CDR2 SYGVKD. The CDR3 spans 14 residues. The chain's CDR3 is CAIRGVQQGPYYTF. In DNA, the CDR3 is TGTGCCATCAGAGGGGTTCAACAGGGACCCTACTACACCTTC.

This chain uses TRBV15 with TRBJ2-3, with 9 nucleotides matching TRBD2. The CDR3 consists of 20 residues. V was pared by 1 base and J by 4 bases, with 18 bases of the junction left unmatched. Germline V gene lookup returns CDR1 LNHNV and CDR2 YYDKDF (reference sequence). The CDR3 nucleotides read TGTGCCACCAGCAGAGGGACTAGCGAGGGGGGGCCGGTATCTCCAGATACGCAGTATTTT. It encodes CATSRGTSEGGPVSPDTQYF. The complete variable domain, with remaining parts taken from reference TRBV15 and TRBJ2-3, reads DAMVIQNPRYQVTQFGKPVTLSCSQTLNHNVMYWYQQKSSQAPKLLFHYYDKDFNNEADTPDNFQSRRPNTSFCFLDIRSPGLGDTAMYLCATSRGTSEGGPVSPDTQYFGPGTRLTVL.

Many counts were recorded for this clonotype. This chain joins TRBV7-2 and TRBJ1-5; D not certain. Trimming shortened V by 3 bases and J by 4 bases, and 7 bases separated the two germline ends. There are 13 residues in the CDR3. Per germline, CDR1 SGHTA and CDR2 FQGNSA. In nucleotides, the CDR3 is TGTGCCAGCAGCTTTCGGGCGAATCAGCCCCAGCATTTT. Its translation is CASSFRANQPQHF.

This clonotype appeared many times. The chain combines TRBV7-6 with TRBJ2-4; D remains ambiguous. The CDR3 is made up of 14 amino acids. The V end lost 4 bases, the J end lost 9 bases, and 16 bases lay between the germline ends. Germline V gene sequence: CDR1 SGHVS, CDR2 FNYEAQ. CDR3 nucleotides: TGTGCCAGCAGCTCTCGGGTGGCAGACGGCATTCAGTACTTC. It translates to CASSSRVADGIQYF. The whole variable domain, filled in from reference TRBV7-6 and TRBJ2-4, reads GAGVSQSPRYKVTKRGQDVALRCDPISGHVSLYWYRQALGQGPEFLTYFNYEAQQDKSGLPNDRFSAERPEGSISTLTIQRTEQRDSAMYRCASSSRVADGIQYFGAGTRLSVL.

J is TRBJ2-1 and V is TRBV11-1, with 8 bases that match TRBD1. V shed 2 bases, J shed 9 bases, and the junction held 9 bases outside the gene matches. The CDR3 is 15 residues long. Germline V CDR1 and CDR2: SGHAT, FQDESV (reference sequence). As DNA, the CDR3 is TGTGCCAGCAGCTTACAGGGGGCGGCCTCGGGTGAGCAGTTCTTC. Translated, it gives CASSLQGAASGEQFF.